A single sample is the source of the 27 T cell receptor beta chains below, sequenced in a study of T-cell memory formation after mild COVID-19. In TCRdb, the 5' RACE reads were re-called with MiXCR into one record per CDR3 protein. Of 350,000 or so distinct CDR3 sequences in the sample, over 10% were seen once. The sample consisted of PBMCs or a T cell subset sorted from them (not recorded which). The receptors shown here come from a man aged 18 to 30 who had mild COVID-19 (a few samples of this study predate the infection). Cell type and time point are not known.

This clonotype was seen a few times. Germline is not matched at one junction end, which may reflect a read error. The chain employs TRBV7-7 and TRBJ2-5; a weak D match, TRBD2 (6 bases). Per germline, CDR1 SSHAT and CDR2 FNYEAQ (reference sequence). The CDR3 loop spans 16 amino acids. CDR3 amino acids: CASSRGSVQAQETQYF. In nucleotides, the CDR3 is TGTGCTAGCAGCCGGGGGAGTGTACAGGCCCAAGAGACCCAGTACTTC. The variable domain in full, with the rest retrieved from reference TRBV7-7 and TRBJ2-5, is GAGVSQSPRYKVTKRGQDVTLRCDPISSHATLYWYQQALGQGPEFLTYFNYEAQPDKSGLPSDRFSAERPEGSISTLTIQRTEQRDSAMYRCASSRGSVQAQETQYFGPGTRLLVL.

This clonotype was found a few times. This sequence joins TRBV4-3 and TRBJ2-7; the match to TRBD1 covers 9 bases. The trim removed 4 bases at V and 3 bases at J, leaving 7 bases unmatched. This CDR3 comprises 15 residues. CDR1 and CDR2 from the germline V gene are LGHNA and YSLEER. CDR3 DNA: TGCGCCAGCAGCCGGGCCGGGACAGGGAACTACGAGCAGTACTTC. The encoded protein is CASSRAGTGNYEQYF.

This clonotype was detected only a few times. CDR3 in amino acids: CASSLTGGINNQPQHF. The CDR3 DNA reads TGTGCCAGCAGTCTGACGGGGGGAATTAACAATCAGCCCCAGCATTTT. V is TRBV12-3 or TRBV12-4 and J is TRBJ1-5; D might be TRBD1 (5 bases). V lost 5 bases and J lost 3, with 17 bases in between. This CDR3 comprises 16 residues.

V usage is TRBV12-3 or TRBV12-4 and J usage is TRBJ2-7, with D unresolved. This CDR3 has 12 residues. Trimming stripped 3 bases from V and 6 bases from J, with 9 bases between. CDR3 nucleotides: TGTGCCAGCAGTTTTGGTCCCTTCGAGCAGTACTTC. Translation: CASSFGPFEQYF.

In this sample, this clonotype turned up a few times. The V and J genes are TRBV6-5 and TRBJ2-3; tentative D call: TRBD1 (5 bases). Trimming took off 7 bases at V and 1 base at J, with 24 bases between the two ends. CDR3 size: 18 residues. CDR1 and CDR2 from the germline V gene are MNHEY and SVGAGI. CDR3 coding DNA: TGTGCCAGCAAGTCAAGGGCAGGGCCCCTCCTTCGCACAGATACGCAGTATTTT. This codes for CASKSRAGPLLRTDTQYF.

This clonotype has a handful of counts. The chain carries TRBV6-1 and TRBJ2-3, with a possible D match to TRBD1 (6 bases). The CDR3 is 14 residues long. The V end was cut by 3 bases, the J end by 5 bases, with 12 bases between. Germline V gene data show CDR1 as MNHNS and CDR2 as SASEGT. CDR3 nucleotide sequence: TGTGCCAGCAGTGACCGGGACAAGGGAGATACGCAGTATTTT. Translating it yields CASSDRDKGDTQYF.

V and J are TRBV5-1 and TRBJ2-2, with D maybe TRBD2 (5 bases). Per germline, CDR1 SGHRS and CDR2 YFSETQ. With 0 bases removed from V and 5 bases from J, the gap between germline ends came to 14 bases. CDR3 length: 16 amino acids. CDR3 bases: TGCGCCAGCAGCTTGGGGCAGACCTCGGGGACCGGGGAGCTGTTTTTT. This translates into CASSLGQTSGTGELFF.

This chain connects TRBV20-1 to TRBJ2-6; possible D gene TRBD1, 5 bases. This CDR3 region has 16 residues. From germline, CDR1 is DFQATT and CDR2 SNEGSKA (reference sequence). V lost 1 base and J lost 2, with 12 bases in between. DNA for the CDR3: TGCAGTGCTAGAGGGCAGGGCGCCCCTGGGGCCAACGTCCTGACTTTC. Its protein is CSARGQGAPGANVLTF.

The J gene is TRBJ1-6, the V gene TRBV6-6; a possible D gene is TRBD1 (5 bases). The ends were cut back, 3 bases at V and 8 bases at J, with 11 bases in the middle. CDR1 and CDR2 from the germline V gene are MNHNY and SVGAGI (reference sequence). The CDR3 loop spans 14 amino acids. CDR3 amino acids: CASSYWGEDSPLHF. CDR3 sequence (DNA): TGTGCCAGCAGTTATTGGGGGGAGGATTCACCCCTCCACTTT.

This chain links TRBV11-1 with TRBJ2-3, with TRBD2 matching 10 bases. Unmatched junction bases numbered 4, after V lost 11 bases and J lost 2 bases. CDR3 length: 13 amino acids. Per the germline V gene, CDR1 is SGHAT and CDR2 is FQDESV (reference sequence). This CDR3 reads CADLAGVTDTQYF. In nucleotides, the CDR3 is TGTGCCGACCTAGCGGGGGTCACAGATACGCAGTATTTT.

The chain uses TRBV3-1 and TRBJ2-1; D is possibly TRBD2 (6 bases). Germline CDR1 is LGHDT and CDR2 is YNNKEL (reference sequence). CDR3 length: 16 residues. Trimming took 3 bases from V and 3 from J, leaving 15 bases between them. CDR3: CASSHWVGRGYNEQFF. CDR3 nucleotides: TGTGCCAGCAGCCACTGGGTCGGGCGGGGCTACAATGAGCAGTTCTTC.

CDR3 sequence (DNA): TGTGCCAGCAGTTACTCGATAGTCGGGGACACTGAAGCTTTCTTT. Translated: CASSYSIVGDTEAFF. The V gene is TRBV6-5, the J gene TRBJ1-1; D is unresolved. The germline gives CDR1 MNHEY, CDR2 SVGAGI. This CDR3 contains 15 residues. V lost 0 bases to trimming and J lost 3 bases, with 11 bases between them.

This chain links TRBV27 with TRBJ1-5; possible D gene TRBD1, 5 bases. Trimming took off 1 base at V and 1 base at J, with 11 bases between the two ends. This CDR3 region has 16 residues. The germline V gene encodes CDR1 MNHEY and CDR2 SMNVEV (reference sequence). CDR3 sequence (DNA): TGTGCCAGCAGTTTATATTCGGGGCTAAGCAATCAGCCCCAGCATTTT. Encoded protein: CASSLYSGLSNQPQHF.

CDR3 nucleotide sequence: TGCAGTGCTAGAGTTTTGGGGGACGGTGAGACCCAGTACTTC. Translated, it gives CSARVLGDGETQYF. The chain uses TRBV20-1 and TRBJ2-5; the D call may be TRBD1 or TRBD2 (5 bases each). V was shortened by 1 base and J by 5 bases, with 14 bases between the two germline ends. This CDR3 has 14 amino acids. Germline V gives CDR1 DFQATT, CDR2 SNEGSKA (reference sequence).

This clonotype has more than one count but fewer than ten. This chain joins TRBV6-1 and TRBJ1-6; possible D gene TRBD1, 6 bases. V lost 6 bases, J lost 0 bases, and 15 bases lay in between. The CDR3 spans 17 residues. From germline, CDR1 is MNHNS and CDR2 SASEGT. The chain's CDR3 is CASRLLQGRSYNSPLHF. Here the CDR3 DNA reads TGTGCCAGCAGGCTATTACAGGGCCGCTCCTATAATTCACCCCTCCACTTT.

This clonotype was seen a few times. The chain couples TRBV5-1 to TRBJ2-5, with D hard to call. CDR1 is SGHRS and CDR2 is YFSETQ in the germline V gene. The CDR3 contains 14 residues. V shed 0 bases and J shed 13 bases, with 19 bases lying between them. The CDR3 loop is CASSLGTSSARRYF. The CDR3 DNA sequence: TGCGCCAGCAGCTTGGGGACGTCTTCGGCGCGTAGGTACTTC.

This clonotype has just a few counts. The chain has TRBV7-2 and TRBJ1-2, with D possibly matching TRBD1 (6 bases). The CDR3 is 15 residues long. The germline V gene has CDR1 SGHTA and CDR2 FQGNSA. The ends were cut back, 5 bases at V and 4 bases at J, with 17 bases in the middle. The CDR3 region has the DNA TGTGCCAGCAGCCTCAGGGGCGCCCCCGGCTATGGCTACACCTTC. It codes for CASSLRGAPGYGYTF.

Only a few counts were recorded for this clonotype. This sequence joins TRBV29-1 and TRBJ2-7, with D perhaps matching TRBD2 (6 bases). Trimming cost V 0 bases and J 0 bases, with 18 bases left between them. The CDR3 has 17 amino acids. CDR1 is SQVTM, CDR2 ANQGSEA, per germline. The CDR3 loop reads CSVEDSGRRADSYEQYV. DNA of the CDR3: TGCAGCGTTGAAGATTCGGGTCGGAGGGCAGACTCCTACGAGCAGTACGTC.

This clonotype was found a few times. V usage is TRBV5-1 and J usage is TRBJ1-5; 9 bases are shared with TRBD1. Germline CDR1 reads SGHRS; CDR2 reads YFSETQ. This CDR3 region has 14 residues. The V and J ends lost 4 bases and 9 bases, in that order; junction bases with no gene match: 8. The CDR3 DNA sequence: TGCGCCAGCAGCGAGGACAGGGGCCTAGGGCCCCAGCATTTT. Protein: CASSEDRGLGPQHF.

This clonotype appeared a few times. Compared with germline, one end of the junction differs, possibly owing to a read error. J is TRBJ1-5 and V is TRBV27; the D gene is possibly TRBD1 (5 bases). There are 15 residues in the CDR3. Germline-derived CDR1 and CDR2 are MNHEY and SMNVEV (reference sequence). CDR3 nucleotides: TGTGCCAGCAGTCAAACCCGGGGGACTCATCACCCCCAGCATTTT. Translation gives CASSQTRGTHHPQHF.

The rearrangement uses TRBV6-2 or TRBV6-3 and TRBJ2-5; no firm D call. This CDR3 spans 12 amino acids. The germline V and J ends were trimmed by 5 bases and 0 bases, with 4 bases remaining between them. Germline loops: CDR1 MNHEY, CDR2 SVGEGT. Here the CDR3 reads CASSEHQETQYF. CDR3 coding DNA: TGTGCCAGCAGTGAGCACCAAGAGACCCAGTACTTC.

The rearrangement joins TRBV2 to TRBJ1-1; TRBD1 might be the D (6 bases). The germline CDR1 and CDR2 sequences are SNHLY and FYNNEI. Trimming took 0 bases from V and 5 from J, leaving 16 bases between them. The CDR3 consists of 16 residues. The CDR3 nucleotides are TGTGCCAGCAGTGAAGCTCGACAGATAGGGGGTACTGAAGCTTTCTTT. Protein sequence: CASSEARQIGGTEAFF.

The CDR3 sequence: CASSLPSPGNQETQYF. The CDR3, as DNA: TGTGCCAGCAGTTTACCCTCGCCAGGGAATCAAGAGACCCAGTACTTC. The chain carries TRBV28 and TRBJ2-5, with D perhaps matching TRBD1 (5 bases). Germline loops: CDR1 MDHEN, CDR2 SYDVKM. With 2 bases removed from V and 2 bases from J, the gap between germline ends came to 15 bases. This CDR3 comprises 16 residues.

The chain has TRBV11-2 and TRBJ2-5; D unclear. The germline V gene has CDR1 SGHAT and CDR2 FQNNGV. The CDR3 consists of 13 residues. V was trimmed by 3 bases and J by 5 bases, leaving 10 bases between them. CDR3 sequence reads: CASSFSHSETQYF. The CDR3 DNA sequence: TGTGCCAGCAGCTTCTCCCATTCCGAGACCCAGTACTTC.

This clonotype was counted only a few times. The chain links TRBV9 to TRBJ2-1; D possibly matches TRBD1 or TRBD2 (6 bases each). Between the trimmed V and J ends, which lost 3 bases and 6 bases, there was a span of 13 bases. CDR1 is SGDLS, CDR2 YYNGEE, per germline. The CDR3 contains 14 residues. CDR3: CASSAVGGGNEQFF. Here the CDR3 DNA reads TGTGCCAGCAGCGCCGTTGGAGGGGGCAATGAGCAGTTCTTC.

J is TRBJ1-1 and V is TRBV30; no clear D. The CDR3 runs 12 residues. Germline V gene lookup returns CDR1 GTSNPN and CDR2 SVGIG (reference sequence). Trimming left V 0 bases short and J 5 bases short, with 7 bases between. The CDR3 loop is CAWSVAWTEAFF. The CDR3 nucleotides are TGTGCCTGGAGTGTTGCGTGGACTGAAGCTTTCTTT.

The chain carries TRBV9 and TRBJ2-5; TRBD2 agrees at 10 bases. Per germline, CDR1 SGDLS and CDR2 YYNGEE. The CDR3 runs to 17 residues. Unmatched junction bases numbered 12, after V lost 2 bases and J lost 5 bases. The CDR3 DNA sequence: TGTGCCAGCAGCGTGGGGACTAGCGCTAGGACGGATGAGACCCAGTACTTC. It is translated as CASSVGTSARTDETQYF.